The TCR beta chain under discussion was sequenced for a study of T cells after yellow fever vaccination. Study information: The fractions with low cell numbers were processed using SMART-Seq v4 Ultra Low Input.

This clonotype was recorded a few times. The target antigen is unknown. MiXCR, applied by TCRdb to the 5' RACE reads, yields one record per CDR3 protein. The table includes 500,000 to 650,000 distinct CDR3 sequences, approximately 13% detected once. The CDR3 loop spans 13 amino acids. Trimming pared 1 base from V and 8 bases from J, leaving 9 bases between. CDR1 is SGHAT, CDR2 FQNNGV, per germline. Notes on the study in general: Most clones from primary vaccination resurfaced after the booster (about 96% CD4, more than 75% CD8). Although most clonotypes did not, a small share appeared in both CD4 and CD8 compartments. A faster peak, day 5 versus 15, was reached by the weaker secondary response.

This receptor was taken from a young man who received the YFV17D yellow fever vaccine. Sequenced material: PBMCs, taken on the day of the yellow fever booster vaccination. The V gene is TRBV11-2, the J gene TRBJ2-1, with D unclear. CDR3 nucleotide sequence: TGTGCCAGCAGCTTAGCCCCTGGGTATGAGCAGTTCTTC. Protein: CASSLAPGYEQFF.